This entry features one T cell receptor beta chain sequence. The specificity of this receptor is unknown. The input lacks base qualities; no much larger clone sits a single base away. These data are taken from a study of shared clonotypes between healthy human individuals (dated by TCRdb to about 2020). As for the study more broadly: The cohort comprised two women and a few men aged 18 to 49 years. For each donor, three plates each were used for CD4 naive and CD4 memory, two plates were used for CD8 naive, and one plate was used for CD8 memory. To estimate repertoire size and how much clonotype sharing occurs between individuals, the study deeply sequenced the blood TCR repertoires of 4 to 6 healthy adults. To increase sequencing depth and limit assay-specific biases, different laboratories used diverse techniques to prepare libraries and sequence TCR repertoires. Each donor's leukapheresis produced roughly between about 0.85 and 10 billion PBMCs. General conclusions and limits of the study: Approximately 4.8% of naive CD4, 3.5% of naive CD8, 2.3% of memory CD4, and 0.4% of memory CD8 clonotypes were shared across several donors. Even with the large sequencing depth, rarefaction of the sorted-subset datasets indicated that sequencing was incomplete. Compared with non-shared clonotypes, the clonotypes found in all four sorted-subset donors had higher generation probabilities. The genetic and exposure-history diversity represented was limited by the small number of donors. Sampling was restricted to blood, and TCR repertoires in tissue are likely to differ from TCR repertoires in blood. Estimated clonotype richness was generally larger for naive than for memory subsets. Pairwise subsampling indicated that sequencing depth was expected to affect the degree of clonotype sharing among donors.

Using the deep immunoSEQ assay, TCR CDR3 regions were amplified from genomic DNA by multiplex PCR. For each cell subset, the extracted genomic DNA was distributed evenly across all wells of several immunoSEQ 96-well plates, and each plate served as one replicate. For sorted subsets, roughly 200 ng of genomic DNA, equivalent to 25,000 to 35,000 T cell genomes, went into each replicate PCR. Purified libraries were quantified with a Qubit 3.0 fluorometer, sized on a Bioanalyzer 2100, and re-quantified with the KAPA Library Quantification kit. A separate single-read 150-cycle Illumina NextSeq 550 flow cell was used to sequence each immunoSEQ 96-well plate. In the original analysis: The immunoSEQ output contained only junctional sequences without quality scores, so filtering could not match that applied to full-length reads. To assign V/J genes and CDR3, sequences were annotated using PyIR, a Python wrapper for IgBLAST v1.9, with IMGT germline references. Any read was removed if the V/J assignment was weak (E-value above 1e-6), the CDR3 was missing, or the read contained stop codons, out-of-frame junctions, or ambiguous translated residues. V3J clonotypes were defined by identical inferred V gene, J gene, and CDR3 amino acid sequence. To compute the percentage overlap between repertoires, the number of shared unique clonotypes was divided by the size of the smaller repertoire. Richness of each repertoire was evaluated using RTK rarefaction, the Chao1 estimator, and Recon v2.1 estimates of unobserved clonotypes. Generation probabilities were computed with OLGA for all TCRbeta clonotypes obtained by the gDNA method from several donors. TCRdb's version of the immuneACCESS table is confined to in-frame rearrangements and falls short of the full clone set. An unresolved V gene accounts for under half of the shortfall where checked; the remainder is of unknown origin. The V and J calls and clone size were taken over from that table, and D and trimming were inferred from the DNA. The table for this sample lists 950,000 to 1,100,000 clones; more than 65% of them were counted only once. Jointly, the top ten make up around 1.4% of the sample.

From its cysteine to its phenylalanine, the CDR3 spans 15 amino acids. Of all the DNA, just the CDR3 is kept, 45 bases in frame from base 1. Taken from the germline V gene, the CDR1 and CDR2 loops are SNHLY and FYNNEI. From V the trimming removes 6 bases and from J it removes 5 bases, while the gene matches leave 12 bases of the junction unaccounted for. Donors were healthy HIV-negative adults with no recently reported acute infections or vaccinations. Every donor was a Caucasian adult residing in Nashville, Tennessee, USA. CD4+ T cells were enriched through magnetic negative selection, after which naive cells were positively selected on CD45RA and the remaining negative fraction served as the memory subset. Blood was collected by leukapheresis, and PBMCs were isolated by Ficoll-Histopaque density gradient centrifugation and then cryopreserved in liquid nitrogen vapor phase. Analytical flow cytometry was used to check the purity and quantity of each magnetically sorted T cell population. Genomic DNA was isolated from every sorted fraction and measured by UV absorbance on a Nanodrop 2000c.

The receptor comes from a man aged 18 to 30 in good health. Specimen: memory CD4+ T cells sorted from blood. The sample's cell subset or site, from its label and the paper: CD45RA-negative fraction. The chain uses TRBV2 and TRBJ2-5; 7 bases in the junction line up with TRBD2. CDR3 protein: CASSAGLRRWETQYF. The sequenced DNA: TGTGCCAGCAGCGCGGGACTAAGGAGGTGGGAGACCCAGTACTTC.